This T cell receptor (beta chain) comes out of a study of blood T cell repertoires in COVID-19 (dated by TCRdb to 2020 to 2022). As for the study more broadly: The collaborator samples originated in the United States, Italy and Spain and spanned the acute and convalescent phases of COVID-19. The prospective study material was composed of cDNA or gDNA derived from T cells, B-cell-depleted T cells, or PBMCs. Deeply sampled blood TCRbeta repertoires from subjects exposed to, actively infected with, or recovered from COVID-19 were included in the dataset. The repertoires were released in a freely available public database meant as a resource for research on the immune response to SARS-CoV-2. The samples were drawn from the first 160 participants of the ongoing ImmuneRACE study and from some 1,300 subjects provided by 6 global collaborators. A de-identified subject ID, COVID-19 status, age in years and sex were almost always included in the sample metadata. Where available, HLA class I and class II types were obtained from metadata supplied by the sample provider rather than from assay-based typing.

TCRbeta CDR3 regions were amplified from genomic DNA by means of the immunoSEQ Assay, a bias-controlled multiplex PCR. On the authors' methods: The number of nucleated cells in each sample was estimated by amplification of reference gene primers within the assay. To quantify the absolute abundance of each unique TCRbeta CDR3 rearrangement, sequence reads were collapsed and filtered. For each sample, productive Simpson clonality was calculated by taking the square root of Simpson's diversity index across productive rearrangements. Imported from immuneACCESS, the table was reduced by TCRdb to in-frame sequences with V and J called. These copies leave out some clones; in studies compared against another copy, an unresolved V gene accounts for under half, and the cause of the remainder is not known. V and J calls plus clone size are reproduced from that table; the DNA served to infer D and trimming. The sample yields about 97,000 clones; about 90% were counted once. The leading ten clones occupy 15% to 20% of the sample.

Overall results and qualifications from the work: The quantity of clinical and demographic metadata differed by source and by participant and was supplied without curation.

Whole blood was collected in K2EDTA tubes by collaborating institutions according to the institutions' own protocols. For TCRbeta analysis, collaborators shipped samples in one of three forms: frozen whole blood, isolated PBMCs, or DNA extracted from either of those sample types. CDR1 MDHEN and CDR2 SYDVKM were looked up in the germline V gene. The CDR3 starts with the cysteine, ends with the phenylalanine, and has 15 residues. Just the 45-base CDR3 DNA is kept, in frame starting at base 1. Trimming removed 6 bases from V and 4 bases from J; the gene matches leave 8 bases unexplained. On this clone: Its antigen has not been determined. No qualities accompany the bases; no much larger clone lies one base away.

The source is a human donor in a cohort sampled during active COVID-19. The specimen was peripheral blood. Recombination joined TRBV28 with TRBJ2-7, and 11 bases in between align with TRBD2. The CDR3 corresponds to CASRGTSGSVYEQYF. Here is the DNA: TGTGCCAGCAGGGGAACTAGCGGGAGTGTTTACGAGCAGTACTTC.